This TCR beta chain was recorded in a study of T-cell memory formation after mild COVID-19. Whole-study results and caveats: Clones contracting over day 15 to 85 were CD4/CD8 balanced, with later expanders leaning CD4+. SARS-CoV-2 specificity was not confirmed for second-wave clones peaking on day 37.

Note on this clonotype: What it recognizes is unknown.

Employing constant-segment primers, 5'RACE generated TCR alpha and TCR beta cDNA libraries bearing sample barcodes and UMIs. TCRdb passed the 5' RACE reads through MiXCR, listing each CDR3 protein once. The sample lists roughly 58,000 distinct CDR3 sequences, 9.5% occurring once. The sample was PBMCs or a T cell subset sorted from them (not recorded which). The receptor was derived from a man aged 18 to 30 who had mild COVID-19 (a few samples of this study predate the infection). Cell type and time point are not known.

The CDR3 DNA follows: TGCAGTGCTAGAGATGGTGGCCAGGGATATAATTCACCCCTCCACTTT. This sequence encodes CSARDGGQGYNSPLHF. The rearrangement uses TRBV20-1 and TRBJ1-6; possible D gene TRBD1, 5 bases. Germline CDR1 DFQATT, CDR2 SNEGSKA (reference sequence). This CDR3 region has 16 residues. Trimming pared 0 bases from V and 4 bases from J, leaving 13 bases between.